This TCR beta chain was documented in a study of T cells expressing NK-cell markers (dated by TCRdb to the early 2020s). In the study overall: Three sorted T-cell subsets (CD3+CD56+NKG2C+, CD3+CD56+NKG2C- and CD3+CD56-NKG2C+) from 7 to 9 donors had their TCR beta-chain repertoires profiled. Among the eight sequenced donors, seven were HCMV-seropositive and one was HCMV-seronegative. The eight sequenced donors were randomly selected healthy volunteers, three men and five women. Libraries were sequenced as 2 x 150 bp reads on Illumina HiSeq 2000/2500, MiSeq or NextSeq.

HCMV serostatus was determined by detecting HCMV-specific IgG in serum with a commercial ELISA kit. Ficoll density gradient centrifugation was used to isolate peripheral blood mononuclear cells from blood. There are 14 amino acids in the CDR3, from cysteine to phenylalanine inclusive. DNA is not recorded here. Per the germline V gene, SGHNT is the CDR1 and YENEEA is the CDR2. Turning to this clonotype: The antigen it binds to is not known.

Overall study outcomes, separate from this receptor: Those dominant clonotypes were again the most abundant among CD3+CD56-NKG2C+ cells in a few donors, at about 28.3-65%. In roughly 6 donors, the dominant CD3+CD56+NKG2C+ clonotypes were among the top 10 CD8+ clonotypes and accounted for about 1.0-7.5% of CD8+ T cells. It remained unclear whether the expanded NKG2C-expressing T cell clones were specific for HCMV antigens.

The run used an Illumina HiSeq 2000. TCR beta cDNA libraries were prepared using 5'RACE template switching, which introduced a universal primer site and unique molecular identifiers. Synthesis of cDNA was primed from the TCR beta constant segment and was followed by two consecutive PCR amplification steps. From the authors' description of their analysis: MIGEC was used to demultiplex reads and group the reads by UMI, and MiTCR was used to assemble and quantify clonotypes. To remove erroneous sequences, TCR cDNA sequences were retained only when supported by two or more reads. The tcR package was used for downstream repertoire analysis, and clonotypes were matched between fractions using CDR3 nucleotide sequence together with V segment. VDJmatch was used to annotate antigen specificity against VDJdb, with one amino acid substitution allowed in CDR3. After TCRdb reprocessed the reads, each CDR3 protein sequence was kept as one row, without DNA. These V and J calls derive from TCRdb rather than the authors' analysis. The sample table holds some 150,000 distinct CDR3 sequences. Approximately 12% of the sample lies in the top ten.

The sequence was collected from a man aged 18 to 29 in good health. Donor details come from another sample of the same person, matched by shared clones. Material for sequencing was blood T cells: a sorted CD56 or NKG2C T cell subset, CD4+ or CD8+ T cells, or bulk PBMC T cells (not recorded which). The rearranged segments are TRBV11-3 and TRBJ2-1. The CDR3 here reads CASSGQGSYNEQFF.